This T cell receptor (beta chain) is from a study of CD8 T cells in ankylosing spondylitis. The germline gives CDR1 SGHDT, CDR2 YYEEEE. V lost 4 bases and J 0 bases, leaving 13 bases between the germline ends. This CDR3 is built from 16 residues. A note on this clonotype: The antigen remains unidentified.

Study-level results: Certain motif variants had earlier appeared in reactive arthritis synovial fluid and blood. Seemingly characteristic of ankylosing spondylitis blood was a TCR beta motif consisting of eight highly homologous variants. Significantly higher representation of disease-linked clones was reported for matched ankylosing spondylitis synovial fluid. Clones linked with disease were CD8+ and fairly uncommon in the peripheral blood.

Quantitative 5'-RACE was performed with molecular barcodes, and it yielded the TCR beta libraries. TCRdb re-called the 5' RACE reads with MiXCR, one entry per CDR3 protein. The sample contains around 430,000 distinct CDR3 sequences, more than 15% of which appear only once. The sample taken for sequencing was blood, either unsorted or a sorted T cell fraction (not recorded which). The J gene is TRBJ1-4, the V gene TRBV5-6, with D unresolved. The TCR originated in a male donor with ankylosing spondylitis. The CDR3 loop is CASSSLRGATNEKLFF. CDR3 DNA: TGTGCCAGCAGCAGTCTGCGGGGAGCAACTAATGAAAAACTGTTTTTT.